The 27 T cell receptor beta chains below come from one sample, sequenced in a study of T-cell reconstitution after alpha-beta-depleted transplantation in children. Unique molecular identifiers featured in how the TCRbeta library was prepared. One entry per CDR3 protein results from TCRdb running MiXCR on the PCR reads. The data hold about 300,000 distinct CDR3 sequences, with around 10% observed a single time. The sample consisted of PBMCs, taken before TCRalphabeta/CD19-depleted stem cell transplant. These receptors were obtained from a boy in the first two years of life with acute myeloid leukemia, due to receive a stem cell transplant.

The rearrangement links TRBV7-6 to TRBJ2-2; 8 bases are a match to TRBD1. J was trimmed by 5 bases and V by 5 bases; bases with no gene match: 7. CDR1 SGHVS and CDR2 FNYEAQ come from the germline V gene. The length of the CDR3 is 15 residues. This chain's CDR3 is CASSVRTGRTGELFF. The DNA of the CDR3 is TGTGCCAGCAGCGTAAGGACAGGGCGGACCGGGGAGCTGTTTTTT. Based on the CDR3 plus reference TRBV7-6 and TRBJ2-2, the full variable domain is GAGVSQSPRYKVTKRGQDVALRCDPISGHVSLYWYRQALGQGPEFLTYFNYEAQQDKSGLPNDRFSAERPEGSISTLTIQRTEQRDSAMYRCASSVRTGRTGELFFGEGSRLTVL.

Concerning this clonotype: One base away lies a much larger clone, so this may be a sequencing read error. The chain links TRBV28 to TRBJ2-1; D is unclear. V lost 3 bases to trimming and J lost 4 bases, with 10 bases between them. CDR1 is MDHEN and CDR2 is SYDVKM in the germline V gene. CDR3 length: 14 amino acids. DNA for the CDR3: TGTGCCAGCAGTTTTCCTTCAAAGTACAATGAGCAGTTCTTC. Its protein is CASSFPSKYNEQFF. Variable domain in full (rest from reference TRBV28 and TRBJ2-1): DVKVTQSSRYLVKRTGEKVFLECVQDMDHENMFWYRQDPGLGLRLIYFSYDVKMKEKGDIPEGYSVSREKKERFSLILESASTNQTSMYLCASSFPSKYNEQFFGPGTRLTVL.

There are many counts of this clonotype. The CDR3 DNA reads TGTGCCAGCAGTTACGGGGACAGGGCCCACGAGCAGTACTTC. Its translation: CASSYGDRAHEQYF. The rearrangement links TRBV12-3 or TRBV12-4 to TRBJ2-7, with TRBD1 matching over 9 bases. J lost 5 bases, V lost 4 bases, and 6 bases had no gene match. The length of the CDR3 is 14 residues.

The chain couples TRBV6-2 or TRBV6-3 to TRBJ2-5; D is unresolved. The V gene's germline CDR1 is MNHEY and CDR2 SVGEGT. V shed 1 base and J shed 2 bases, with 14 bases lying between them. The CDR3 is 16 residues long. The CDR3 DNA sequence: TGTGCCAGCAGTTACTTCAGCCGGATGCTACAAGAGACCCAGTACTTC. It codes for CASSYFSRMLQETQYF.

V gene TRBV30 combines with J gene TRBJ1-2, with D hard to call. The ends were cut back, 0 bases at V and 2 bases at J, with 16 bases in the middle. The CDR3 has 16 amino acids. In germline, CDR1 is GTSNPN, CDR2 SVGIG (reference sequence). DNA for the CDR3: TGTGCCTGGAGTGTAAGATTCGAGTACCCGAACTATGGCTACACCTTC. Translation gives CAWSVRFEYPNYGYTF.

V and J are TRBV6-5 and TRBJ2-1, with 8 bases fitting TRBD2. The trim removed 0 bases at V and 7 bases at J, leaving 5 bases unmatched. Germline V gene sequence: CDR1 MNHEY, CDR2 SVGAGI. This CDR3 contains 15 residues. The CDR3 region is CASSYSSGGANEQFF. CDR3 DNA sequence: TGTGCCAGCAGTTACTCTTCGGGGGGGGCAAATGAGCAGTTCTTC.

Ten or more counts support this clonotype. The chain has TRBV5-1 and TRBJ2-1; TRBD1 is a possible D gene (6 bases). Per the germline V gene, CDR1 is SGHRS and CDR2 is YFSETQ. Trimming left V 4 bases short and J 2 bases short, with 16 bases between. This CDR3 is 16 amino acids long. CDR3 coding DNA: TGCGCCAGCAGCCTCAACAGGGTGGGCCCCTACAATGAGCAGTTCTTC. It encodes CASSLNRVGPYNEQFF.

This clonotype occurred a few times. The CDR3 protein is CSVRMTMNTEAFF. CDR3 nucleotides: TGCAGCGTCCGAATGACGATGAACACTGAAGCTTTCTTT. The J gene is TRBJ1-1, the V gene TRBV29-1; no clear D. The CDR3 is made up of 13 amino acids. Trimming removed 6 bases from V and 0 bases from J, with 11 bases in between. The germline gives CDR1 SQVTM, CDR2 ANQGSEA.

This clonotype came up many times. The chain has TRBV29-1 and TRBJ1-5, with D perhaps matching TRBD1 (5 bases). V was pared by 4 bases and J by 4 bases, with 11 bases between. This CDR3 has 13 residues. The germline gives CDR1 SQVTM, CDR2 ANQGSEA. DNA of the CDR3: TGCAGCGTTGTTCCAGGGATAAATCAGCCCCAGCATTTT. This sequence encodes CSVVPGINQPQHF.

This rearrangement joins TRBV3-1 to TRBJ2-2; 11 bases are a match to TRBD2. This CDR3 has 19 residues. Germline values: CDR1 LGHDT, CDR2 YNNKEL (reference sequence). The junction had 20 bases not matched to a gene; V was cut back by 8 bases and J by 6 bases. CDR3 in DNA: TGTGCCAGCTGCCCTTGGGTAGCGGGAGGGCCGTTAAGGGCCGGGGAGCTGTTTTTT. This codes for CASCPWVAGGPLRAGELFF.

This clonotype occurred many times. This rearrangement joins TRBV7-9 to TRBJ2-5; no clear D. From germline, CDR1 is SEHNR and CDR2 FQNEAQ (reference sequence). The CDR3 runs to 12 residues. The V gene lost 2 bases and the J gene lost 6 bases, with 7 bases spanning the gap. In nucleotides, the CDR3 is TGTGCCAGCAGCTTACCCGGCCAGACCCAGTACTTC. This gives the protein CASSLPGQTQYF.

This clonotype was detected ten times or more. This chain connects TRBV28 to TRBJ1-2; possible D gene TRBD1, 6 bases. Germline V CDR1 and CDR2: MDHEN, SYDVKM. This CDR3 has 14 residues. V lost 3 bases to trimming and J lost 6 bases, with 14 bases between them. The CDR3 coding sequence is TGTGCCAGCAGTTTCAGGGGAGAATTGGATGGCTACACCTTC. This gives the protein CASSFRGELDGYTF.

This clonotype was observed many times. V and J are TRBV6-5 and TRBJ2-1, with 9 bases matching TRBD1. Trimming took 0 bases from V and 4 from J; bases not matched to a gene: 7. The CDR3 has 17 residues. Germline values: CDR1 MNHEY, CDR2 SVGAGI. DNA of the CDR3: TGTGCCAGCAGTTACTCGCTGGGACAGGGAGCTTACAATGAGCAGTTCTTC. It encodes CASSYSLGQGAYNEQFF.

The V call is TRBV6-2 or TRBV6-3, the J call TRBJ2-5; no firm D call. Trimming took 4 bases from V and 0 from J, leaving 12 bases between them. The germline V gene encodes CDR1 MNHEY and CDR2 SVGEGT. The CDR3 loop spans 15 amino acids. The CDR3 region is CASSFLGEYQETQYF. CDR3 DNA: TGTGCCAGCAGTTTTCTTGGAGAGTACCAAGAGACCCAGTACTTC.

This clonotype has only one observation. A read error may explain this, as a much larger clone is one base away. The V gene is TRBV4-3, the J gene TRBJ2-6, with TRBD1 as a possible D gene (5 bases). Germline V CDR1 and CDR2: LGHNA, YSLEER. This CDR3 has 16 amino acids. This CDR3 is CASSPLSPSGAYVLTF. CDR3 bases: TGCGCCAGCAGCCCTTTAAGTCCCTCTGGGGCCTACGTCCTGACTTTC.

This clonotype was observed many times. One end of the junction does not line up with germline, which may come from a read error. The rearrangement uses TRBV29-1 and TRBJ1-1; D is unresolved. CDR3 length: 13 residues. Germline assignment: CDR1 SQVTM and CDR2 ANQGSEA. CDR3 protein: CSVGGQVKTEAFF. CDR3 nucleotide sequence: TGCAGCGTTGGAGGCCAGGTGAAAACTGAAGCTTTCTTT.

This clonotype was seen a few times. The chain is built from TRBV20-1 and TRBJ2-2; D ambiguous. The CDR3 length is 14 residues. V was pared by 3 bases and J by 1 base, with 9 bases between. In germline, CDR1 is DFQATT, CDR2 SNEGSKA (reference sequence). The DNA of the CDR3 is TGCAGTGCTAGGGTCCTTATGAACACCGGGGAGCTGTTTTTT. This sequence encodes CSARVLMNTGELFF.

This clonotype was counted many times. The V gene is TRBV7-6, the J gene TRBJ2-3; 8 positions match TRBD1. The germline V gene encodes CDR1 SGHVS and CDR2 FNYEAQ. The V gene end was trimmed by 4 bases and the J gene end by 6 bases; junction bases not matched to a gene: 6. The length of the CDR3 is 14 residues. In DNA, the CDR3 is TGTGCCAGCAGCTCACCCGGACAGGGTGATACGCAGTATTTT. This gives the protein CASSSPGQGDTQYF.

The table lists this clonotype with a few counts. This chain uses TRBV11-2 with TRBJ2-7; 7 bases line up with TRBD2. V lost 6 bases, J lost 2 bases, and 10 bases stayed unmatched. The CDR3 length is 15 residues. Germline CDR1 and CDR2: SGHAT and FQNNGV. CDR3 nucleotides: TGTGCCAGCAGTCCTGGGGTAGGACTAGCCTACGAGCAGTACTTC. Its translation is CASSPGVGLAYEQYF.

This clonotype was detected only a few times. The rearrangement joins TRBV19 to TRBJ2-3; TRBD1 agrees at 7 bases. The CDR3 is 16 amino acids. With V trimmed by 5 bases and J by 2 bases, 10 bases remained unmatched. Looked up from germline, CDR1 is LNHDA and CDR2 is SQIVND (reference sequence). This chain's CDR3 is CASSSPGTALTDTQYF. As DNA, the CDR3 is TGTGCCAGTAGTTCCCCCGGGACAGCCCTCACAGATACGCAGTATTTT.

This clonotype came up once. A much larger clone differs from this one at a single base, so this may be a read error. Here the CDR3 reads CASSSESRRDPYEQYF. In nucleotides, the CDR3 is TGTGCCAGCAGCTCAGAGTCTAGAAGAGACCCCTACGAGCAGTACTTC. V usage is TRBV7-2 and J usage is TRBJ2-7; unclear D gene. Trimming pared 4 bases from V and 2 bases from J, leaving 18 bases between. The CDR3 loop spans 16 amino acids. Germline V gene data show CDR1 as SGHTA and CDR2 as FQGNSA.

This clonotype has a count of ten or more. V usage is TRBV6-1 and J usage is TRBJ1-1; D gene ambiguous. The germline CDR1 and CDR2 sequences are MNHNS and SASEGT. Trimming left V 6 bases short and J 10 bases short, with 12 bases between. The length of the CDR3 is 11 residues. As DNA, the CDR3 is TGTGCCAGCAGCCCGAGTCTAGGAGCTTTCTTT. This codes for CASSPSLGAFF.

This clonotype was seen at least ten times. The genes are TRBV7-3 and TRBJ2-5, with D unresolved. Germline V gives CDR1 SGHTA, CDR2 FQGTGA. V gave up 0 bases and J gave up 2 bases, with 4 bases separating them. The CDR3 runs to 13 residues. The CDR3 loop is CASSLTRQETQYF. CDR3 in DNA: TGTGCCAGCAGCTTAACACGGCAAGAGACCCAGTACTTC.

This clonotype showed up many times. J is TRBJ2-7 and V is TRBV28, with TRBD2 as a possible D gene (6 bases). V was pared by 6 bases and J by 3 bases, with 18 bases between. Germline V gene data show CDR1 as MDHEN and CDR2 as SYDVKM. There are 15 residues in the CDR3. This CDR3 is CASSPGTSPLYEQYF. The CDR3 DNA is TGTGCCAGCAGCCCGGGGACTTCCCCCCTCTACGAGCAGTACTTC.

There are a few counts of this clonotype. The chain joins TRBV7-9 to TRBJ2-1; D is undetermined. The V gene's germline CDR1 is SEHNR and CDR2 FQNEAQ (reference sequence). The CDR3 extends over 13 amino acids. V was clipped by 1 base and J by 10 bases, with 11 bases between them. The chain's CDR3 is CASSLGDLPEQFF. The CDR3 DNA sequence: TGTGCCAGCAGCTTAGGAGATCTCCCAGAGCAGTTCTTC.

The sample holds many counts of this clonotype. V is TRBV5-1 and J is TRBJ2-7, with 10 bases identical to TRBD1. The CDR3 extends over 14 amino acids. Trimming cost V 4 bases and J 5 bases; bases outside gene matches: 6. Germline V gene lookup returns CDR1 SGHRS and CDR2 YFSETQ. The CDR3 DNA sequence: TGCGCCAGCAGCATAAGACAGGGGGCCAACGAGCAGTACTTC. Protein: CASSIRQGANEQYF.

This clonotype was observed many times. The rearrangement links TRBV27 to TRBJ2-1; 10 bases are a match to TRBD2. Germline loops: CDR1 MNHEY, CDR2 SMNVEV (reference sequence). Trimming cost V 2 bases and J 10 bases; bases outside gene matches: 8. This CDR3 is built from 15 residues. This CDR3 is CASSLNLAGAWEQFF. The CDR3 DNA reads as TGTGCCAGCAGTTTAAACCTAGCGGGGGCCTGGGAGCAGTTCTTC.